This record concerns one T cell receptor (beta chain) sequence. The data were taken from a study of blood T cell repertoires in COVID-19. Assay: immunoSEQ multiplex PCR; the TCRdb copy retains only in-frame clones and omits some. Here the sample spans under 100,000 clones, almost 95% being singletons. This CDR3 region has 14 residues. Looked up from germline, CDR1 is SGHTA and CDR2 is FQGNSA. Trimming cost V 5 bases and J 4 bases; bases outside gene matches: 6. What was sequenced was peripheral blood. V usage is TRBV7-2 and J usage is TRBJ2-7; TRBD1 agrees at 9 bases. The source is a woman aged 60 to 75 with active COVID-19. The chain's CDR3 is CASSRRQGGYEQYF. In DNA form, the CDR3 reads TGTGCCAGCAGCCGCCGACAGGGGGGATACGAGCAGTACTTC.